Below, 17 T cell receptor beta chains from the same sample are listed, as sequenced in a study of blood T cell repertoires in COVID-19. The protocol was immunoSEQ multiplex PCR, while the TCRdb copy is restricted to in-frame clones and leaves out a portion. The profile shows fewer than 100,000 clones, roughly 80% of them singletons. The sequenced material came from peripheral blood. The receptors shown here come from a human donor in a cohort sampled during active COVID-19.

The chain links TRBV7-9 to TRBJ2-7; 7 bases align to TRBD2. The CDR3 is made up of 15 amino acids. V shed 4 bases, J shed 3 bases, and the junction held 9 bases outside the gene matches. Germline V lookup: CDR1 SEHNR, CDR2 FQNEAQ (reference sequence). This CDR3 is CASSSTQRDIYEQYF. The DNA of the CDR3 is TGTGCCAGCAGCTCCACCCAGCGGGATATCTACGAGCAGTACTTC.

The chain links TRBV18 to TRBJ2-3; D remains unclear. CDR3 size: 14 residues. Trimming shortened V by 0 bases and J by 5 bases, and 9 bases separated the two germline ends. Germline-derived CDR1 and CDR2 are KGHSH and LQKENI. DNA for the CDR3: TGTGCCAGCTCACCACCGTCTGTACAAGATACGCAGTATTTT. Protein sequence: CASSPPSVQDTQYF.

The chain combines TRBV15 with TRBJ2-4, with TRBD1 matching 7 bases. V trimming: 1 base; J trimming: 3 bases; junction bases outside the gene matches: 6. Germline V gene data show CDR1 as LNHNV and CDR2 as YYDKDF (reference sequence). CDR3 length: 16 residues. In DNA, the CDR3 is TGTGCCACCAGCAGAGTTTTGAGACAGGGCAAAAACATTCAGTACTTC. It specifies CATSRVLRQGKNIQYF.

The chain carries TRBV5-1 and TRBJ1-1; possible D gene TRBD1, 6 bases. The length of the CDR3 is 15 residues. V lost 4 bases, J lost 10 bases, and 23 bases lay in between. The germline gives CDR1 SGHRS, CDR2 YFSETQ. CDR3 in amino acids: CASSQDSEGSAGAFF. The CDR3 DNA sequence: TGCGCCAGCAGCCAGGACAGCGAGGGCTCCGCTGGAGCTTTCTTT.

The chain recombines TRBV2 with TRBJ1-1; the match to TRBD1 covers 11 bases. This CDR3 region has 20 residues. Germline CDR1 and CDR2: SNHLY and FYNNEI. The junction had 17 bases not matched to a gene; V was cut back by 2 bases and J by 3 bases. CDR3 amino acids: CASSERVGIGQGAPDTEAFF. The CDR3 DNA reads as TGTGCCAGCAGTGAAAGGGTCGGAATCGGACAGGGGGCGCCGGACACTGAAGCTTTCTTT.

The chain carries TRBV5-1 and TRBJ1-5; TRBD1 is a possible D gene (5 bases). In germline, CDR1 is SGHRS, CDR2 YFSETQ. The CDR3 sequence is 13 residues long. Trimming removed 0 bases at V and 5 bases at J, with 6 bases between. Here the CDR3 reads CASSLAGYQPQHF. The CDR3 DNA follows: TGCGCCAGCAGCTTGGCAGGGTATCAGCCCCAGCATTTT.

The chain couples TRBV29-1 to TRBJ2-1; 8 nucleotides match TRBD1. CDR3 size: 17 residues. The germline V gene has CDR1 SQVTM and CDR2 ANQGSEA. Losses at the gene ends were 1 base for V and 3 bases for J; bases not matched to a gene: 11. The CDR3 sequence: CSVEGAAGTGNYNEQFF. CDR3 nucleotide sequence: TGCAGCGTTGAAGGGGCAGCCGGGACAGGAAACTACAATGAGCAGTTCTTC.

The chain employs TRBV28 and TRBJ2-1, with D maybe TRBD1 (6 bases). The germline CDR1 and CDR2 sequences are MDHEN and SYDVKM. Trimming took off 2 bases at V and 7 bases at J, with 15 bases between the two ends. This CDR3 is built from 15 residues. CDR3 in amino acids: CASSLRRRGWNEQFF. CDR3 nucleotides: TGTGCCAGCAGTTTACGGCGCAGGGGTTGGAATGAGCAGTTCTTC.

CDR3 sequence: CASSLVGLYTEAFF. The CDR3 region has the DNA TGTGCCAGCAGTTTAGTCGGGTTGTACACTGAAGCTTTCTTT. The chain uses TRBV28 and TRBJ1-1; D ambiguous. The CDR3 contains 14 residues. The germline gives CDR1 MDHEN, CDR2 SYDVKM. V lost 2 bases and J lost 3, with 10 bases in between.

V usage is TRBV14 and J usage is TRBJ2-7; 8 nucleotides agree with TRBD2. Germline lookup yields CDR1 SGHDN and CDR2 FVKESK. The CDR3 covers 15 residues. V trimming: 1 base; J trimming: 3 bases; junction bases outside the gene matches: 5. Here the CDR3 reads CASSQASGSFYEQYF. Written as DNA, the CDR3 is TGTGCCAGCAGCCAAGCAAGCGGGAGCTTCTACGAGCAGTACTTC.

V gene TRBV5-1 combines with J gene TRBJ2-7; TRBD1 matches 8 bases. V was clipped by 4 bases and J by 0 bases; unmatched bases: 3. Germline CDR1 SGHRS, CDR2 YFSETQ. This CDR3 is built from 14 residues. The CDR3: CASSRDRNSYEQYF. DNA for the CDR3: TGCGCCAGCAGCCGGGACAGGAACTCCTACGAGCAGTACTTC.

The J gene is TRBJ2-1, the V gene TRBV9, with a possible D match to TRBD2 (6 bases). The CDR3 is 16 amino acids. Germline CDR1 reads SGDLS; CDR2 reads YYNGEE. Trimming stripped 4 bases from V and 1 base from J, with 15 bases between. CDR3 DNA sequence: TGTGCCAGCAGCCTCCTCCCGGGAGCTTCCTACAATGAGCAGTTCTTC. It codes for CASSLLPGASYNEQFF. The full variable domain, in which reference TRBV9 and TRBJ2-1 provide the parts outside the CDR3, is DSGVTQTPKHLITATGQRVTLRCSPRSGDLSVYWYQQSLDQGLQFLIQYYNGEERAKGNILERFSAQQFPDLHSELNLSSLELGDSALYFCASSLLPGASYNEQFFGPGTRLTVL.

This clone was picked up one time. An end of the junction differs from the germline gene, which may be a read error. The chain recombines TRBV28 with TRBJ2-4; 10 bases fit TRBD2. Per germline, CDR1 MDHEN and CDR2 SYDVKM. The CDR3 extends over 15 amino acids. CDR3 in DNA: TGTGCCAGCAGAAGGGTTGCGGGAGAAGCGGGGGGGTTTGACTTC. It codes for CASRRVAGEAGGFDF.

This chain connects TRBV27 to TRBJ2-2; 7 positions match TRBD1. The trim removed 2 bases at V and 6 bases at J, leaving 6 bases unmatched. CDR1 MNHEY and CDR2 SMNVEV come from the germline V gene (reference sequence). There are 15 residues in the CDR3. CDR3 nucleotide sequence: TGTGCCAGCAGTTTAATGGGGCAGGGGGCCGGGGAGCTGTTTTTT. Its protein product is CASSLMGQGAGELFF.

This CDR3 reads CAGTGESSYNSPLHF. For the CDR3, the DNA is TGTGCCGGAACAGGGGAGAGCTCCTATAATTCACCCCTCCACTTT. The chain uses TRBV5-6 and TRBJ1-6; 7 bases are a match to TRBD1. The CDR3 runs to 15 residues. Germline V gene lookup returns CDR1 SGHDT and CDR2 YYEEEE. V gave up 10 bases and J gave up 0 bases; unmatched junction bases: 7.

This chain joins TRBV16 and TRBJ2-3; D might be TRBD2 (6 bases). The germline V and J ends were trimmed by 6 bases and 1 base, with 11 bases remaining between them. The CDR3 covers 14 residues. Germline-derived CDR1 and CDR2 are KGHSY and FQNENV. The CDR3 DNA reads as TGTGCCAGCAGAGCTCCGGGGGGCACAGATACGCAGTATTTT. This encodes CASRAPGGTDTQYF.

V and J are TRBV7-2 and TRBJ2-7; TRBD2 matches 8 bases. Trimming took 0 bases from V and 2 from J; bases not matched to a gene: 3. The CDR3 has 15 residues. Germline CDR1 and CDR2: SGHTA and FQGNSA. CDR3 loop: CASSLAPGLAYEQYF. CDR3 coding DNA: TGTGCCAGCAGCTTAGCCCCGGGACTAGCCTACGAGCAGTACTTC.